One T cell receptor beta chain is described in this entry. Original processing methods: Scientists estimated how many nucleated cells there were by amplifying reference gene primers. Clones were sequenced by immunoSEQ multiplex PCR, and TCRdb holds only the in-frame ones, with some missing. That table furnishes V, J and clone size, whereas the DNA furnished D and trimming. Among under 150,000 clones listed, approximately 90% were seen once. The data were obtained in a study of blood T cell repertoires in COVID-19. Background on the study: Collection of acute and convalescent COVID-19 samples took place in the United States, Italy and Spain. The analysed material was cDNA or gDNA that came from T cells, B-cell-depleted T cells, or PBMCs.

The CDR3 sequence is 14 residues long. Germline trimming cut 0 bases from V and 7 bases from J; bases unmatched to any gene: 4. Germline-derived CDR1 and CDR2 are KGHSH and LQKENI. This chain links TRBV18 with TRBJ2-5; 8 positions agree with TRBD2. The clonotype was recovered from a woman aged 60-75 years with active COVID-19. Sequenced sample: peripheral blood. CDR3 residues: CASSPPLAGGTQYF. The CDR3 bases are TGTGCCAGCTCACCACCCCTCGCGGGAGGGACCCAGTACTTC.